Below are 8 T cell receptor beta chains sequenced from a single sample in a study of Ad26.COV2.S vaccination and SARS-CoV-2 variants (dated by TCRdb to the early 2020s). The treatment or condition label, as the study defines it: roughly 19 received Ad26.COV2.S at low or high dose, single or two shots; several received placebo; per-sample allocation not given. For vaccine and placebo recipients, the sequenced repertoires came from samples collected on day 63 after the first injection. The receptor library was made with the immunoSEQ multiplex PCR assay. TCRdb took this table from immuneACCESS and kept in-frame rearrangements with V and J called. Such tables lack part of the clones; where checked against another copy, unresolved V genes explain under half of the gap, and the rest is unexplained. In this sample the table shows about 480,000 clones, around 88% of which occur a single time. The ten biggest clones cover over 10% of the sample.

The source material was peripheral blood, sampled in a trial of Ad26.COV2.S vaccine versus placebo. The source is a person aged 18 to 59 who received the Ad26.COV2.S COVID-19 vaccine or a placebo.

The chain links TRBV24-1 to TRBJ1-5, with TRBD1 matching over 9 bases. The CDR3 runs 16 residues. CDR1 and CDR2 from the germline V gene are KGHDR and SFDVKD. V shed 3 bases, J shed 3 bases, and the junction held 5 bases outside the gene matches. The CDR3 here is CATSDPDRGNNQPQHF. As DNA, the CDR3 is TGTGCCACCAGTGATCCAGACAGGGGGAACAATCAGCCCCAGCATTTT.

V is TRBV5-4 and J is TRBJ2-2; D gene uncertain. In germline, CDR1 is SGHNT, CDR2 YYREEE (reference sequence). With 4 bases removed from V and 5 bases from J, the gap between germline ends came to 15 bases. This CDR3 is 15 amino acids long. The CDR3 DNA follows: TGTGCCAGCAGCCTCCGACTCGGCCTAACCGGGGAGCTGTTTTTT. Its translation is CASSLRLGLTGELFF. Filled out from reference TRBV5-4 and TRBJ2-2, the complete variable domain reads ETGVTQSPTHLIKTRGQQVTLRCSSQSGHNTVSWYQQALGQGPQFIFQYYREEENGRGNFPPRFSGLQFPNYSSELNVNALELDDSALYLCASSLRLGLTGELFFGEGSRLTVL.

This chain uses TRBV6-5 with TRBJ1-1; TRBD1 matches at 7 bases. This CDR3 comprises 13 residues. Germline CDR1 is MNHEY and CDR2 is SVGAGI. Losses at the gene ends were 7 bases for V and 0 bases for J; bases not matched to a gene: 2. CDR3 sequence: CASNGQVNTEAFF. In DNA, the CDR3 is TGTGCCAGCAACGGACAGGTGAACACTGAAGCTTTCTTT.

The chain employs TRBV7-9 and TRBJ1-1; D remains unclear. V was cut by 0 bases and J by 6 bases, with 11 bases left in between. The CDR3 consists of 14 residues. Germline CDR1 reads SEHNR; CDR2 reads FQNEAQ (reference sequence). In DNA form, the CDR3 reads TGTGCCAGCAGCTTAGCGGAGTTGAATCCTGAAGCTTTCTTT. As protein: CASSLAELNPEAFF.

The rearrangement links TRBV28 to TRBJ2-7, with TRBD2 as a possible D gene (5 bases). CDR1 is MDHEN and CDR2 is SYDVKM in the germline V gene. V gave up 1 base and J gave up 0 bases, with 13 bases separating them. The CDR3 runs 16 residues. The CDR3 nucleotides read TGTGCCAGCAGTTTATCGGGCGGGCTCACCTCCTACGAGCAGTACTTC. Encoded protein: CASSLSGGLTSYEQYF.

V gene TRBV30 combines with J gene TRBJ2-7; D is unresolved. The germline V gene encodes CDR1 GTSNPN and CDR2 SVGIG (reference sequence). The length of the CDR3 is 15 residues. Trimming took 3 bases from V and 0 from J, leaving 15 bases between them. CDR3 sequence: CAWRGKATPSYEQYF. The CDR3 DNA is TGTGCCTGGAGGGGGAAAGCGACCCCCTCCTACGAGCAGTACTTC.

This clone was seen a few times. The chain recombines TRBV28 with TRBJ2-1; D remains ambiguous. Per germline, CDR1 MDHEN and CDR2 SYDVKM. V lost 6 bases and J 6 bases, leaving 9 bases between the germline ends. CDR3 length: 12 amino acids. CDR3 amino acids: CASRPKPNEQFF. DNA for the CDR3: TGTGCCAGCAGGCCGAAGCCCAATGAGCAGTTCTTC.

The chain links TRBV30 to TRBJ1-5, with 8 bases aligning to TRBD1. This CDR3 comprises 14 residues. Trimming took 1 base from V and 7 from J; bases not matched to a gene: 6. Germline values: CDR1 GTSNPN, CDR2 SVGIG (reference sequence). In DNA, the CDR3 is TGTGCCTGGAGTGAAAACAGGGGGAGGCAGCCCCAGCATTTT. Protein product: CAWSENRGRQPQHF.